Below are 26 T cell receptor beta chains sequenced from a single sample in a study of spatial heterogeneity in lung cancer. As to time point: sample taken at primary tumor resection. MiXCR, applied by TCRdb to the 5' RACE reads, yields one record per CDR3 protein. The sample includes 16,000 or so distinct CDR3 sequences, 3.6% of them seen just once. The starting material was normal lung tissue next to the tumor, obtained at surgery. Receptors originate from a male donor with early-stage non-small cell lung cancer.

This clonotype came up many times. This beta chain was picked up by a library intended for alpha chains and is off target, so its count carries little meaning. This rearrangement joins TRBV7-8 to TRBJ2-7; perhaps TRBD2 as D (7 bases). The CDR3 covers 13 residues. CDR1 and CDR2 from the germline V gene are SGHVS and FQNEAQ. The ends were cut back, 4 bases at V and 6 bases at J, with 13 bases in the middle. The CDR3 loop is CASSSQGGGEQYF. CDR3 in DNA: TGTGCCAGCAGCTCGCAAGGGGGGGGCGAGCAGTACTTC.

This clonotype was seen ten or more times. A library prepared for alpha chains yielded this beta chain as an off-target read; its size is of little meaning. The V call is TRBV6-2 or TRBV6-3, the J call TRBJ2-7; D might be TRBD2 (5 bases). V gave up 0 bases and J gave up 0 bases, with 15 bases separating them. Germline V CDR1 and CDR2: MNHEY, SVGEGT. The CDR3 is 17 residues long. The CDR3 sequence: CASSYSTRRPSSYEQYF. CDR3 DNA: TGTGCCAGCAGTTACTCCACGAGGAGGCCAAGCTCCTACGAGCAGTACTTC.

At least ten counts were recorded for this clonotype. This beta chain is an off-target read within a library intended for alpha chains, so its frequency means little. The CDR3 reads CASRGTGSGEQYF. In DNA, the CDR3 is TGTGCCAGCAGAGGGACAGGGTCGGGGGAGCAGTACTTC. This chain connects TRBV12-3 or TRBV12-4 to TRBJ2-7; 9 bases are shared with TRBD1. The length of the CDR3 is 13 residues. V was clipped by 6 bases and J by 7 bases; unmatched bases: 7.

This clonotype was seen repeatedly, ten times or more. This beta chain came through as a stray read in a library set up for alpha chains, and its size says little. The rearrangement links TRBV11-3 to TRBJ2-2, with 7 bases fitting TRBD2. With 9 bases clipped from V and 0 bases from J, the junction kept 7 bases outside the gene matches. This CDR3 has 15 residues. Germline loops: CDR1 SGHNT, CDR2 YENEEA. CDR3 coding DNA: TGTGCCAGTCGGGGAGGGAATACGAACACCGGGGAGCTGTTTTTT. Its protein product is CASRGGNTNTGELFF.

The sample holds many counts of this clonotype. Little can be read into the size of this beta chain, an off-target read in a library designed for alpha chains. CDR3 amino acids: CSVQGSGANVLTF. For the CDR3, the DNA is TGCAGCGTTCAGGGTTCTGGGGCCAACGTCCTGACTTTC. This chain uses TRBV29-1 with TRBJ2-6, with D possibly matching TRBD1 (5 bases). CDR3 length equals 13 residues. V lost 5 bases and J lost 1, with 6 bases in between. Germline-derived CDR1 and CDR2 are SQVTM and ANQGSEA. The full variable domain, with the rest looked up from reference TRBV29-1 and TRBJ2-6, is SAVISQKPSRDICQRGTSLTIQCQVDSQVTMMFWYRQQPGQSLTLIATANQGSEATYESGFVIDKFPISRPNLTFSTLTVSNMSPEDSSIYLCSVQGSGANVLTFGAGSRLTVL.

This clonotype was picked up many times. The library was prepared for alpha chains; this beta chain is a stray read, so its frequency means little. The rearrangement joins TRBV5-6 to TRBJ2-1; 8 nucleotides agree with TRBD2. The CDR3 spans 17 residues. The junction had 20 bases not matched to a gene; V was cut back by 4 bases and J by 11 bases. Germline CDR1 is SGHDT and CDR2 is YYEEEE. The CDR3, as DNA: TGTGCCAGCAGCATCCGCCCCGGGACTAGTCTGGAGGTGAAGCAGTTCTTC. Its translation is CASSIRPGTSLEVKQFF.

This clonotype was detected ten times or more. Since the library was made to target alpha chains, this beta chain is a stray read and its abundance is not meaningful. This chain uses TRBV19 with TRBJ2-6; tentative D call: TRBD2 (5 bases). The germline gives CDR1 LNHDA, CDR2 SQIVND (reference sequence). The CDR3 contains 14 residues. CDR3 sequence: CGSGKASGANVLTF. CDR3 nucleotides: TGTGGGAGCGGCAAAGCCTCTGGGGCCAACGTCCTGACTTTC.

This clonotype showed up many times. This beta chain lies outside the target of a library built for alpha chains; its clone size means little. V gene TRBV29-1 combines with J gene TRBJ1-1; 7 bases match TRBD1. J gave up 0 bases and V 7 bases, and 5 bases lay outside the gene matches. Germline CDR1 is SQVTM and CDR2 is ANQGSEA. The CDR3 spans 13 residues. CDR3 sequence (DNA): TGCAGCGGTCGACAGGGCATGAACACTGAAGCTTTCTTT. Translating gives CSGRQGMNTEAFF.

This clonotype was detected many times. The library was prepared for alpha chains; this beta chain is a stray read, so its frequency means little. The V call is TRBV7-8, the J call TRBJ2-4; 9 bases align to TRBD2. Losses at the gene ends were 1 base for V and 7 bases for J; bases not matched to a gene: 11. Germline CDR1 is SGHVS and CDR2 is FQNEAQ. This CDR3 is built from 17 residues. Written as DNA, the CDR3 is TGTGCCAGCAGCTTAGAGGCTAGCGGGAATCTTGGGAACATTCAGTACTTC. Protein sequence: CASSLEASGNLGNIQYF.

There are many counts of this clonotype. This beta chain appears as a stray read in a library generated for alpha chains; its size is not informative. This chain joins TRBV10-3 and TRBJ1-1, with 7 bases matching TRBD1. V trimming: 6 bases; J trimming: 4 bases; junction bases outside the gene matches: 11. Germline V gene data show CDR1 as ENHRY and CDR2 as SYGVKD. The CDR3 is made up of 15 amino acids. The CDR3: CAIRQDREYGTEAFF. CDR3 in DNA: TGTGCCATCAGGCAAGACAGGGAATACGGCACTGAAGCTTTCTTT.

This clonotype was seen ten or more times. This beta chain is an off-target read within a library intended for alpha chains, so its frequency means little. CDR3 bases: TGTGCCAGCAAGGATCAGCGGTCCTCCTACGAGCAGTACTTC. As protein: CASKDQRSSYEQYF. The V call is TRBV6-1, the J call TRBJ2-7; D is perhaps TRBD2 (5 bases). Trimming stripped 7 bases from V and 0 bases from J, with 13 bases between. The CDR3 is 14 amino acids. The V gene's germline CDR1 is MNHNS and CDR2 SASEGT.

This clonotype was counted ten times or more. A library made for alpha chains picked up this beta chain off target, so its size means little. The genes are TRBV20-1 and TRBJ2-1, with 8 bases aligning to TRBD2. Trimming took 0 bases from V and 11 from J; bases not matched to a gene: 9. The length of the CDR3 is 14 residues. The germline V gene encodes CDR1 DFQATT and CDR2 SNEGSKA (reference sequence). This CDR3 is CSAREPAGAAKQFF. CDR3 coding DNA: TGCAGTGCTAGAGAGCCAGCGGGAGCTGCCAAGCAGTTCTTC.

Concerning this clonotype itself: This beta chain turned up in a library designed for alpha chains; as an off-target read, its abundance says little. As DNA, the CDR3 is TGCGCCAGCAGCCCCCGGATCCTCAATTCACCCCTCCACTTT. It specifies CASSPRILNSPLHF. The genes are TRBV4-3 and TRBJ1-6; D is unresolved. The V end lost 4 bases, the J end lost 7 bases, and 11 bases lay between the germline ends. The germline V gene encodes CDR1 LGHNA and CDR2 YSLEER. The CDR3 has 14 amino acids.

By share of the sample, this clonotype is medium-sized. This beta chain came through as a stray read in a library set up for alpha chains, and its size says little. The chain couples TRBV5-1 to TRBJ1-2, with TRBD1 matching over 7 bases. Trimming at V came to 0 bases and at J to 4 bases, leaving 6 bases not matched to a gene. Per germline, CDR1 SGHRS and CDR2 YFSETQ. CDR3 size: 15 residues. CDR3 DNA sequence: TGCGCCAGCAGCTTGGAAGGGGGCGAGGGCTATGGCTACACCTTC. Residues: CASSLEGGEGYGYTF.

This clonotype came up many times. This beta chain is a stray read from a library made for alpha chains; its abundance is not meaningful. The rearrangement links TRBV24-1 to TRBJ2-1; D perhaps matches TRBD2 (6 bases). Germline V gives CDR1 KGHDR, CDR2 SFDVKD. V was shortened by 6 bases and J by 5 bases, with 13 bases between the two germline ends. This CDR3 has 14 residues. The CDR3 loop reads CATSTRDFDNEQFF. In DNA, the CDR3 is TGTGCCACCAGTACCCGGGACTTCGACAATGAGCAGTTCTTC.

This clonotype was seen repeatedly, ten times or more. A library prepared for alpha chains yielded this beta chain as an off-target read; its size is of little meaning. J is TRBJ2-5 and V is TRBV7-9; D is ambiguous. Germline lookup yields CDR1 SEHNR and CDR2 FQNEAQ (reference sequence). V dropped 5 bases and J dropped 12 bases, with 13 bases sitting between them. There are 11 residues in the CDR3. CDR3 region: CASSGVGREYF. The CDR3 coding sequence is TGTGCCAGCAGCGGAGTGGGTCGAGAGTACTTC.

Ten or more counts support this clonotype. This beta chain appears as a stray read in a library generated for alpha chains; its size is not informative. The V and J genes are TRBV5-5 and TRBJ2-5, with D possibly matching TRBD1 (6 bases). The ends were cut back, 0 bases at V and 5 bases at J, with 17 bases in the middle. Germline V gives CDR1 SGHKS, CDR2 YYEKEE (reference sequence). The CDR3 totals 16 residues. CDR3 sequence (DNA): TGTGCCAGCAGCTTGGAGCTACAGGGACGGTTGGAGACCCAGTACTTC. Protein sequence: CASSLELQGRLETQYF.

This clonotype showed up many times. Little can be read into the size of this beta chain, an off-target read in a library designed for alpha chains. V usage is TRBV13 and J usage is TRBJ2-7; D not resolved. In germline, CDR1 is PRHDT, CDR2 FYEKMQ (reference sequence). Trimming cost V 3 bases and J 2 bases, with 8 bases left between them. The CDR3 is made up of 13 amino acids. Here the CDR3 reads CASSFSYTYEQYF. CDR3 coding DNA: TGTGCCAGCAGCTTTTCTTATACCTACGAGCAGTACTTC. Full variable domain (rest looked up from reference TRBV13 and TRBJ2-7): AAGVIQSPRHLIKEKRETATLKCYPIPRHDTVYWYQQGPGQDPQFLISFYEKMQSDKGSIPDRFSAQQFSDYHSELNMSSLELGDSALYFCASSFSYTYEQYFGPGTRLTVT.

This clonotype has ten or more counts. For a library built for alpha chains, this beta chain is a stray read; little rests on its size. V gene TRBV6-2 or TRBV6-3 combines with J gene TRBJ2-7; TRBD1 aligns across 7 bases. This CDR3 is 15 amino acids long. The germline V gene encodes CDR1 MNHEY and CDR2 SVGEGT. Trimming cost V 2 bases and J 3 bases; bases outside gene matches: 7. CDR3 sequence: CASSYADRRIYEQYF. Here the CDR3 DNA reads TGTGCCAGCAGTTACGCGGACAGGAGAATCTACGAGCAGTACTTC.

This clonotype was counted at least ten times. The size of this beta chain means little, since it is a stray read in a library made for alpha chains. The genes are TRBV20-1 and TRBJ1-5, with D possibly matching TRBD1 (5 bases). The CDR3 loop spans 16 amino acids. CDR1 is DFQATT and CDR2 is SNEGSKA in the germline V gene (reference sequence). The V end lost 0 bases, the J end lost 0 bases, and 12 bases lay between the germline ends. The CDR3, as DNA: TGCAGTGCTAGAGAGGGGGGGTCCTTTAGCAATCAGCCCCAGCATTTT. Its translation: CSAREGGSFSNQPQHF.

There are many counts of this clonotype. Little can be read into the size of this beta chain, an off-target read in a library designed for alpha chains. The rearrangement uses TRBV29-1 and TRBJ2-2; weak D call: TRBD2 (7 bases). This CDR3 contains 13 residues. Germline assignment: CDR1 SQVTM and CDR2 ANQGSEA. The V end lost 4 bases, the J end lost 4 bases, and 10 bases lay between the germline ends. CDR3 sequence: CSVGGGGTGELFF. In nucleotides, the CDR3 is TGCAGCGTTGGGGGGGGCGGCACCGGGGAGCTGTTTTTT.

This clonotype appeared many times. With the library built for alpha chains, this beta chain is off target and its frequency is not meaningful. The chain uses TRBV20-1 and TRBJ2-3, with D maybe TRBD1 (6 bases). V was cut by 1 base and J by 2 bases, with 16 bases left in between. Germline V gene data show CDR1 as DFQATT and CDR2 as SNEGSKA (reference sequence). CDR3 length equals 16 residues. CDR3 region: CSARGGPAPLTDTQYF. The CDR3 DNA is TGCAGTGCTAGAGGGGGGCCAGCGCCCCTCACAGATACGCAGTATTTT.

There are many counts of this clonotype. As an off-target read in a library built for alpha chains, this beta chain has a frequency of little significance. The gene calls are TRBV2 and TRBJ2-7; 7 nucleotides line up with TRBD2. The CDR3 contains 14 residues. Looked up from germline, CDR1 is SNHLY and CDR2 is FYNNEI. V trimming: 6 bases; J trimming: 2 bases; junction bases outside the gene matches: 7. The CDR3 sequence: CASSPLGGTYEQYF. The CDR3 region has the DNA TGTGCCAGCAGCCCCCTGGGGGGGACCTACGAGCAGTACTTC.

This clonotype has at least ten counts. This beta chain turned up in a library designed for alpha chains; as an off-target read, its abundance says little. The chain has TRBV29-1 and TRBJ1-5, with TRBD1 identical over 10 bases. The V and J ends lost 5 bases and 2 bases, in that order; junction bases with no gene match: 6. Germline V gives CDR1 SQVTM, CDR2 ANQGSEA. CDR3 length equals 15 residues. CDR3 coding DNA: TGCAGCGTTATAACCGGGACAGGGGGCAATCAGCCCCAGCATTTT. Amino acid sequence: CSVITGTGGNQPQHF.

This clonotype was seen ten or more times. Since the library was made to target alpha chains, this beta chain is a stray read and its abundance is not meaningful. This chain uses TRBV27 with TRBJ2-7, with D perhaps matching TRBD2 (6 bases). CDR3 length: 15 residues. Germline lookup yields CDR1 MNHEY and CDR2 SMNVEV (reference sequence). V lost 0 bases, J lost 2 bases, and 11 bases lay in between. CDR3 sequence: CASSLSIGRTYEQYF. CDR3 coding DNA: TGTGCCAGCAGTTTATCCATAGGGAGGACCTACGAGCAGTACTTC.

There are many counts of this clonotype. Because the library targeted alpha chains, this beta chain is an off-target read whose size means little. The chain joins TRBV7-9 to TRBJ2-1; D possibly corresponds to TRBD1 (6 bases). Germline lookup yields CDR1 SEHNR and CDR2 FQNEAQ (reference sequence). Trimming shortened V by 0 bases and J by 5 bases, and 11 bases separated the two germline ends. CDR3 length: 15 amino acids. The DNA of the CDR3 is TGTGCCAGCAGCTTAGCGGAGACAGGTAACAATGAGCAGTTCTTC. Translated: CASSLAETGNNEQFF.